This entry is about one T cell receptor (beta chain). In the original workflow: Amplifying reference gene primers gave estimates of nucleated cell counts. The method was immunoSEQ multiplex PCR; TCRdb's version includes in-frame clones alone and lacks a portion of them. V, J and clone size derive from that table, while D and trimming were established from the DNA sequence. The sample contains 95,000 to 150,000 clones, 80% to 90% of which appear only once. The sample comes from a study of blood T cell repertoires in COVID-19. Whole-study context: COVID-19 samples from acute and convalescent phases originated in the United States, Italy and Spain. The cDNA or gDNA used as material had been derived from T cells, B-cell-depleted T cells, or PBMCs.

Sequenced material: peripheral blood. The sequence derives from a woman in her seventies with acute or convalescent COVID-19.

The CDR3, as DNA: TGTGCCAGCAGCCCCGGGACAGGGGGCAGTACTGAAGCTTTCTTT. This encodes CASSPGTGGSTEAFF. The chain combines TRBV11-3 with TRBJ1-1, with 12 nucleotides matching TRBD1. Trimming at V came to 5 bases and at J to 5 bases, leaving 6 bases not matched to a gene. The germline CDR1 and CDR2 sequences are SGHNT and YENEEA. The CDR3 loop spans 15 amino acids.